This TCR beta chain is drawn from a study of T cell responses to AZD1222 COVID-19 vaccine. A word on this clone: Its target is unknown.

Overall study results and limits: Donors were mostly white British, more females; clonal diversity possibly underestimated.

Clones were sequenced by immunoSEQ multiplex PCR, and TCRdb holds only the in-frame ones, with some missing. Among approximately 99,000 clones listed, roughly nine tenths were seen once. This sequence originates from an adult who received the AZD1222 COVID-19 vaccine. Sequenced here: peripheral blood, sampled 28 days after the second AZD1222 dose.

The CDR3 nucleotides read TGTGCCATCAACCCCGGGACGGGTAGCTCTGGAAACACCATATATTTT. This codes for CAINPGTGSSGNTIYF. This chain links TRBV10-3 with TRBJ1-3, with a possible D match to TRBD1 (5 bases). Deletions cut 7 bases from V and 0 bases from J, with 16 bases between. The CDR3 is 16 residues long. The germline CDR1 and CDR2 sequences are ENHRY and SYGVKD.